These T cell receptor beta chains were read from a single sample in a study of blood T cell repertoires in COVID-19. Assay used: immunoSEQ multiplex PCR; TCRdb lists only in-frame clones, some missing. Seen here are about 150,000 clones, around 85% observed once, and the top ten hold 6.9%. Sequenced: peripheral blood. The receptors come from a man at least 80 years old with COVID-19, enrolled during active disease. Each CDR3 is given with its conserved first and last residue. Fields, in order: D gene, V gene, clone size, J gene, CDR3 protein, CDR3 DNA. D genes are given only for firm matches. Size is stated for part of the rows, as once, few or many counts, or as a class when the clone is expanded.

NA	TRBV18	NA	TRBJ1-1	CASSPRQPKTTEAFF	TGTGCCAGCTCACCGCGGCAGCCCAAGACCACTGAAGCTTTCTTT
NA	TRBV21-1	NA	TRBJ1-3	CASTLDRVTPGNTIYF	TGTGCCAGCACCTTAGACAGGGTGACACCGGGAAACACCATATATTTT
TRBD1	TRBV6-5	NA	TRBJ1-1	CASVRDSGNTEAFF	TGTGCCAGCGTAAGGGACAGCGGGAACACTGAAGCTTTCTTT
NA	TRBV18	once	TRBJ2-4	CASSTDTQYF	TGTGCCAGCTCAACCGACACTCAGTACTTC
NA	TRBV5-1	once	TRBJ1-2	CASSLGGGFSYGYTF	TGCGCCAGCAGCTTGGGGGGAGGTTTCTCCTATGGCTACACCTTC
TRBD1	TRBV18	NA	TRBJ1-1	CASSPLVGQEAEAFF	TGTGCCAGCTCACCACTCGTCGGACAGGAGGCTGAAGCTTTCTTT
NA	TRBV4-2	NA	TRBJ1-6	CASSEGSYNSPLHF	TGTGCCAGCAGCGAGGGCAGTTATAATTCACCCCTCCACTTT
TRBD1	TRBV11-2	NA	TRBJ2-1	CASSPGQVNEQFF	TGTGCCAGCAGCCCCGGACAGGTCAATGAGCAGTTCTTC
TRBD1	TRBV6-5	NA	TRBJ1-5	CASRRRQGSNQPQHF	TGTGCCAGCAGGCGGAGACAGGGGAGCAATCAGCCCCAGCATTTT
NA	TRBV12-3/TRBV12-4	NA	TRBJ1-2	CASSSLANYGYTF	TGTGCCAGCAGTTCTCTCGCTAACTATGGCTACACCTTC
NA	TRBV9	NA	TRBJ1-5	CASSVDVGVQPQHF	TGTGCCAGCAGCGTAGATGTAGGAGTCCAGCCCCAGCATTTT
NA	TRBV10-3	NA	TRBJ1-2	CAAQGNYGYTF	TGTGCCGCGCAGGGGAACTATGGCTACACCTTC
NA	TRBV10-3	NA	TRBJ1-4	CAIDLIGEEANEKLFF	TGTGCCATAGATCTCATAGGGGAGGAGGCTAATGAAAAACTGTTTTTT
NA	TRBV9	NA	TRBJ1-4	CASSRGTAGGQKLFF	TGTGCCAGCAGCCGCGGGACGGCGGGCGGGCAAAAACTGTTTTTT
TRBD1	TRBV9	NA	TRBJ2-7	CASSVATGVVGYEQYF	TGTGCCAGCAGCGTAGCTACAGGGGTGGTGGGTTACGAGCAGTACTTC
NA	TRBV6-2/TRBV6-3	NA	TRBJ2-7	CASSYGAGIDYEQYF	TGTGCCAGCAGTTACGGGGCAGGGATAGATTACGAGCAGTACTTC
TRBD1	TRBV2	NA	TRBJ2-7	CASRTTGNYEQYF	TGTGCCAGTAGAACGACAGGGAACTACGAGCAGTACTTC
NA	TRBV7-9	NA	TRBJ1-2	CASSLGTYGYTF	TGTGCCAGCAGCTTGGGCACCTATGGCTACACCTTC
NA	TRBV4-1	NA	TRBJ2-3	CASSLRQARDTQYF	TGCGCCAGCAGCCTCCGACAGGCTCGGGATACGCAGTATTTT
TRBD1	TRBV5-8	NA	TRBJ2-5	CASSLRQGRETQYF	TGTGCCAGCAGCCTCCGACAGGGCCGGGAGACCCAGTACTTC
TRBD1	TRBV28	NA	TRBJ1-2	CASSVDRVGGGYTF	TGTGCCAGCAGTGTGGACAGGGTCGGTGGGGGCTACACCTTC
NA	TRBV4-2	NA	TRBJ1-1	CASSQDGVRRAEAFF	TGTGCCAGCAGCCAAGATGGGGTTCGGAGGGCTGAAGCTTTCTTT